The 20 T cell receptor beta chains below were found in one sample sequenced in a study of monozygotic twins with inflammatory bowel disease. TCRdb reprocessed the 5' RACE reads and reports one entry per CDR3 protein, with no DNA. The data show 93,000 or so distinct CDR3 sequences, and the top ten clones hold 1.9%. Sequenced input: blood. The receptors originated from a human donor with ulcerative colitis or Crohn's disease, or a healthy co-twin of an affected twin (not recorded which).

V and J are TRBV5-1 and TRBJ1-4; TCRdb lists TRBD1, though no DNA is available to test this call. Germline V CDR1 and CDR2: SGHRS, YFSETQ. There are 15 residues in the CDR3. CDR3 sequence reads: CASRRRRQGHEKLFF.

The V gene is TRBV20-1, the J gene TRBJ1-5; TCRdb lists TRBD1, though no DNA is available to test this call. CDR1 and CDR2 (germline): DFQATT, SNEGSKA (reference sequence). This CDR3 spans 15 amino acids. CDR3 region: CSTSRGWGPDQPQHF.

V gene TRBV12-3 or TRBV12-4 combines with J gene TRBJ2-2; TCRdb lists TRBD1, though no DNA is available to test this call. The CDR3 consists of 16 residues. The CDR3 region is CASSLWRGPNTGELFF.

The rearrangement uses TRBV20-1 and TRBJ2-1; without DNA, the TCRdb call of TRBD1 cannot be checked. The CDR3 is 14 residues long. Germline-derived CDR1 and CDR2 are DFQATT and SNEGSKA (reference sequence). The CDR3 loop is CSARELTVYNEQFF.

The chain couples TRBV5-6 to TRBJ2-4. The CDR3 extends over 14 amino acids. The germline V gene encodes CDR1 SGHDT and CDR2 YYEEEE. CDR3 amino acids: CASSLENPKNIQYF.

Measured by frequency, this clonotype is medium-sized. This chain connects TRBV29-1 to TRBJ1-1. This CDR3 spans 13 amino acids. The germline gives CDR1 SQVTM, CDR2 ANQGSEA. The CDR3 spells CSPWEGGGTEAFF.

The chain recombines TRBV18 with TRBJ1-6. CDR1 and CDR2 (germline): KGHSH, LQKENI. The CDR3 runs to 16 residues. CDR3 amino acids: CASSPPTTTNNSPLHF.

The J gene is TRBJ1-1, the V gene TRBV28. This CDR3 spans 12 amino acids. Germline loops: CDR1 MDHEN, CDR2 SYDVKM. This chain's CDR3 is CASSLRYTEAFF.

The rearrangement joins TRBV7-9 to TRBJ2-7; the D call from TCRdb, TRBD2, cannot be confirmed without DNA. Per the germline V gene, CDR1 is SEHNR and CDR2 is FQNEAQ (reference sequence). This CDR3 contains 13 residues. Here the CDR3 reads CASSSTRLYEQYF.

V and J are TRBV7-3 and TRBJ2-1. CDR3 length equals 16 residues. Per germline, CDR1 SGHTA and CDR2 FQGTGA. CDR3 in amino acids: CASSLEGSSSYNEQFF.

The chain links TRBV7-3 to TRBJ2-3; TCRdb selects TRBD1, and the lack of DNA leaves this call unchecked. The CDR3 totals 16 residues. Germline V gene data show CDR1 as SGHTA and CDR2 as FQGTGA. The CDR3 is CASSYHRLGRTDTQYF.

The chain couples TRBV5-6 to TRBJ2-7; TCRdb outputs TRBD2, but without DNA this stays unchecked. The length of the CDR3 is 15 residues. Germline CDR1 reads SGHDT; CDR2 reads YYEEEE. CDR3 sequence reads: CASNTRRGPSYEQYF.

The rearrangement uses TRBV5-1 and TRBJ2-1; TCRdb gives TRBD2 as the D gene, but with no DNA this cannot be confirmed. This CDR3 region has 14 residues. CDR1 and CDR2 from the germline V gene are SGHRS and YFSETQ. CDR3 in amino acids: CASSGLAGYNEQFF.

The chain joins TRBV7-9 to TRBJ2-1; TCRdb proposes TRBD2, but this gene call is untestable without DNA. Per the germline V gene, CDR1 is SEHNR and CDR2 is FQNEAQ (reference sequence). The CDR3 runs 17 residues. CDR3 sequence: CASSTRETSGSYNEQFF.

The V gene is TRBV10-3, the J gene TRBJ1-1; TCRdb names TRBD1, which stays unverified in the absence of DNA. Germline CDR1 and CDR2: ENHRY and SYGVKD. The CDR3 sequence is 13 residues long. This chain's CDR3 is CAIRPGTGASAFF.

The chain combines TRBV7-2 with TRBJ2-5. CDR1 is SGHTA, CDR2 FQGNSA, per germline. This CDR3 spans 11 amino acids. The CDR3 protein is CASSLFETQYF.

CDR3 sequence reads: CASSLPLGRSPYEQYF. The chain combines TRBV28 with TRBJ2-7; no DNA is available, so the TRBD1 call from TCRdb remains unchecked. There are 16 residues in the CDR3. Germline V lookup: CDR1 MDHEN, CDR2 SYDVKM.

The chain is built from TRBV19 and TRBJ1-5. In germline, CDR1 is LNHDA, CDR2 SQIVND (reference sequence). The CDR3 consists of 13 residues. CDR3 residues: CASTKSSNQPQHF.

The chain has TRBV7-3 and TRBJ1-1. The V gene's germline CDR1 is SGHTA and CDR2 FQGTGA. The CDR3 extends over 15 amino acids. CDR3 protein: CASSLEGHSNTEAFF.

This rearrangement joins TRBV6-1 to TRBJ2-7; TCRdb returns TRBD1, unconfirmable since there is no DNA. The CDR3 totals 13 residues. CDR1 is MNHNS and CDR2 is SASEGT in the germline V gene. This CDR3 reads CASSAGFGNEQYF.